The 4 T cell receptor beta chains below come from one sample, sequenced in a study of early stage breast cancer tumors. Some clones are missing from TCRdb's copy, which holds only in-frame ones; the method was immunoSEQ multiplex PCR. This table has about 41,000 clones, 70% to 80% appearing once. The sequenced sample was blood. The receptors originated from a person aged 45 to 59 with breast cancer.

This clone was counted a few times. The rearrangement joins TRBV5-4 to TRBJ2-5, with D unclear. CDR1 SGHNT and CDR2 YYREEE come from the germline V gene (reference sequence). The CDR3 totals 12 residues. With 2 bases removed from V and 5 bases from J, the gap between germline ends came to 7 bases. The CDR3 here is CASSFTQETQYF. The CDR3 bases are TGTGCCAGCAGCTTTACACAGGAGACCCAGTACTTC. Full variable domain (missing parts from reference TRBV5-4 and TRBJ2-5): ETGVTQSPTHLIKTRGQQVTLRCSSQSGHNTVSWYQQALGQGPQFIFQYYREEENGRGNFPPRFSGLQFPNYSSELNVNALELDDSALYLCASSFTQETQYFGPGTRLLVL.

This clone showed up just once. The chain links TRBV5-1 to TRBJ2-2, with 8 bases aligning to TRBD1. V trimming: 4 bases; J trimming: 4 bases; junction bases outside the gene matches: 6. Germline CDR1 SGHRS, CDR2 YFSETQ. The CDR3 is 15 residues long. The chain's CDR3 is CASSPRTGPTGELFF. The CDR3 DNA reads as TGCGCCAGCAGCCCAAGGACAGGGCCCACCGGGGAGCTGTTTTTT.

The rearrangement joins TRBV2 to TRBJ1-3; the match to TRBD1 covers 7 bases. This CDR3 contains 16 residues. V shed 6 bases and J 3 bases; nucleotides not matched to a gene: 11. CDR1 is SNHLY, CDR2 FYNNEI, per germline. This chain's CDR3 is CASRSDRVGFGNTIYF. CDR3 sequence (DNA): TGTGCCAGCAGATCCGACAGGGTTGGGTTTGGAAACACCATATATTTT.

This clone occurred a few times. The chain recombines TRBV2 with TRBJ1-5; D remains ambiguous. Trimming stripped 4 bases from V and 0 bases from J, with 7 bases between. The germline gives CDR1 SNHLY, CDR2 FYNNEI. The CDR3 has 14 amino acids. The CDR3, as DNA: TGTGCCAGCAGTGGAACAGATAGCAATCAGCCCCAGCATTTT. Translating it yields CASSGTDSNQPQHF.